This TCR beta chain stems from a study of identical twins. This clonotype was seen a few times. What it binds is unknown. TCRdb reprocessed the 5' RACE reads with MiXCR, giving one entry per CDR3 protein. The table records 550,000 to 700,000 distinct CDR3 sequences, over 8.5% of them present only once. Overall study findings and caveats: Fewer insertions characterized abundant cord blood beta clonotypes, whereas memory repertoires showed none.

From germline, CDR1 is SGHRS and CDR2 YFSETQ. This CDR3 has 13 residues. Trimming took off 3 bases at V and 4 bases at J, with 10 bases between the two ends. This same sample was also taken into another study, of yellow fever vaccine responses in identical twins.

The chain combines TRBV5-1 with TRBJ2-5; D is undetermined. Sample: PBMCs. The sequence was obtained from a woman aged 18-29 years in good health. The CDR3 bases are TGCGCCAGCAGCTCGGTGCCCAGAGAGACCCAGTACTTC. It is translated as CASSSVPRETQYF.